This TCR beta chain was identified during a study of cytomegalovirus exposure and HLA in healthy donors (dated by TCRdb to 2016 to 2017). For the wider study: An earlier analysis of approximately 640 of the donors reported more than 250 Gb of sequence data and some 120 million unique TCR beta sequences from about 179 million T cells. An early release covering approximately 600 HLA-typed donors comprised about 310 gigabases of sequencing data and 85 million to 100 million unique TCR sequences. Among the approximately 400 genotyped donors, more than 70% belonged to the genetic ancestry cluster associated with self-reported Caucasian donors. The study aimed to test whether signatures of past pathogen exposure could be identified by cataloging public T cell receptors. Using immunosequencing, the study profiled T cell repertoires from 550 to 750 subjects and related those repertoires to cytomegalovirus serostatus. Besides the first cohort of approximately 710 subjects, a separate validation cohort made up of roughly 120 different subjects was used. To predict cytomegalovirus infection status, the study brought together high-throughput TCR immunosequencing, statistical association of individual TCRs with disease status, and machine learning. A later analysis re-examined previously published TCR beta repertoires from roughly 650 donors and added high-resolution HLA genotyping to investigate patterns of TCR occurrence. Rather than drawing on any new phenotypic data, the later analysis identified candidate immune exposures from TCR beta sequences and the way those sequences occurred across donors. An earlier analysis of 450 to 750 of the donors used high-throughput TCR beta sequencing to judge whether each TCR beta V gene segment behaved as functional or pseudogenic. Alongside the repertoire data, information on donor age, sex, ethnicity and CMV serostatus was compiled. Genome-wide SNP genotypes for about 60% of the roughly 670 donors were used in a later genetic analysis, which treated that subset as a discovery cohort. Every repertoire in the discovery cohort had been generated on one and the same sequencing platform. Both class I and class II loci were covered by HLA typing, at four-digit resolution. Typing coverage differed by locus: A, B, C, DRB1 and DQB1 were typed in about 629-640 donors, DQA1 in approximately 520, DPA1 in 600 to 610, and DPB1 in approximately 450. Several DR-DQ haplotypes were handled as single units for association and clustering because linkage in the cohort was strong. On average, around 240,000 unique TCR beta nucleotide sequences were sequenced per donor among a few hundred genotyped donors of the cohort, with 15% to 20% of those sequences being non-productive. Findings and caveats that apply to the study as a whole: In a later analysis, HLA-associated TCR beta chains were found to be more clonally expanded and to have lower generation probabilities than equally common non-associated chains. This cohort had only TCR beta chains sequenced, and the lack of alpha or paired-chain data limited which features could be detected. A total of about 150 TCR beta chains were listed by the study as associated with cytomegalovirus. When HLA alleles, especially DR and DQ, strongly co-occurred, attributing TCR associations to individual alleles was difficult. The classifier was reported to diagnose cytomegalovirus status with high specificity and sensitivity in both the original cohort and the validation cohort. V-gene and J-gene trimming of TCR beta chains was associated with a missense DCLRE1C variant in a later genetic analysis, and the association was replicated in an independent cohort. A group of highly shared sequence variants was considered likely to be a technical artifact of the sequencing pipeline. Most CMV-associated TCR beta chains appeared to be HLA-restricted in a later analysis, and the HLA associations seemed to be driven largely by CMV exposure. Sequencing depth was assumed to be roughly uniform across donors in the presence/absence analyses, though that assumption may not hold. In a later genetic analysis, fewer N-insertions in productive TCRs were reported among donors in an Asian-associated ancestry cluster than the approximately 670-donor mean. In an earlier analysis of 450 to 750 of the donors, most TCR beta V segments appeared in productive rearrangements about 87% or about 30% of the time, broadly matching IMGT annotations. At a false discovery rate of 0.05, a later analysis linked 15,000 to 20,000 TCR beta sequences to specific HLA alleles. Correlated functional status among segregating V segments might reflect linkage disequilibrium, but an unknown experimental factor could not be ruled out. In vitro tests confirmed that a few of the cytomegalovirus-associated TCR beta chains recognize cytomegalovirus antigens. Some IMGT-functional V segments, including TRBV6-2 and TRBV6-3, could not be told apart with the 87-base-pair reads, so those segments were excluded. A further reported finding was that TCR beta sequences accurately predicted the HLA-A and HLA-B alleles for most subjects in the first cohort. Because HLA typing was unavailable for some donors at each locus, only the typed subset was used in association tests. Because counts were too low, under 20 rarely observed V segments, including chromosome 9 orphons, were left out of the earlier analysis of 500 to 650 of the donors. Immune exposure information for the cohort was limited to CMV serostatus. In a later analysis, the rate of TCR association differed among HLA loci, with DRB1 alleles having the most associated TCRs and HLA-C alleles having the fewest. According to the authors, the approach could potentially be generalized to other disease states and immunological phenotypes. According to a later analysis, parvovirus B19, influenza, CMV and Epstein-Barr virus appeared linked to several top co-occurrence clusters. While some public TCRs were present in many individuals, most TCR sequences turned up only very rarely across donors.

Libraries were built with the immunoSEQ multiplex PCR assay. The multiplex PCR relied on a mix of 60 forward primers for TCR Vbeta segments and 13 reverse primers for TCR Jbeta segments. A multiplex PCR assay on genomic DNA amplified the CDR3 region of rearranged TCR beta genes. Amplified TCR beta libraries were sequenced as 87-base-pair reads on the Illumina HiSeq System. The authors' analysis ran thus. Across the 500 to 700 repertoires, a later analysis counted roughly 84 million unique TCR beta chains, 8.5 million to 12 million of which were shared by at least two donors. A nearest-neighbor algorithm error-corrected the raw reads and collapsed the reads into unique sequences, merging closely related sequences to remove PCR and sequencing errors. V, D and J gene segments were assigned by aligning CDR3 sequences to IMGT reference sequences. For a sequence to be retained, a match of at least six nucleotides to both a V gene segment and a J gene segment was required. A rearrangement was called productive if the CDR3 had no stop codons and remained in frame with V and J, and every other rearrangement was called non-productive. Following IMGT convention, CDR3 was defined as the stretch from the second conserved V-encoded cysteine up to the conserved J-encoded phenylalanine. The earlier analysis of about 640 of the donors excluded any sequence lacking an unambiguous match to a single V gene segment. An earlier analysis of about 590 of the donors classified V segments as functional when productive rearrangements were above 56.7% and as segregating when the standard deviation between donors was above 5%. A statistical classification framework was built to diagnose cytomegalovirus status from the catalog of TCR beta chain sequences. V and J gene assignment, in a later analysis, came from comparing TCR nucleotide sequences with IMGT/GENE-DB human TR gene sequences. A later analysis assigned CDR3 sequences and most-parsimonious VDJ recombination scenarios with the TCRdist pipeline. In a later analysis, each TCR beta chain was defined by its CDR3 amino acid sequence together with its V-gene family, and reads lacking a unique V-gene family were excluded. A later analysis removed several hundred highly shared, low-generation-probability nucleotide sequences to deal with suspected cross-contamination and a sequencing artifact. In a later analysis, a clonal expansion index was calculated for each public chain from normalized within-repertoire ranks of inferred template counts. In a later analysis, generation probabilities were computed with a VDJ recombination model fitted to out-of-frame rearrangements, and the resulting probabilities were checked against IGoR. Hypergeometric tests were used in a later analysis to score TCR-TCR, TCR-HLA and TCR-CMV co-occurrence, with a repertoire-size bias correction applied to the TCR pairs. To estimate false discovery rates, a later analysis permuted the HLA or CMV assignments 20 times. In a later analysis, co-occurring TCRs were grouped using DBSCAN, with TCRdist sequence similarity added in when clustering inside HLA-allele-positive subsets. Repertoires with fewer than 30,000 or more than 120,000 public chains, plus five repertoires with anomalous nucleotide sharing, were excluded from co-occurrence clustering. The table comes from immuneACCESS by way of TCRdb, which keeps in-frame sequences with V and J called. Part of the clones is missing from these tables; in studies checked, under half for an unresolved V gene and the rest for unknown reasons. The V and J calls and clone size were taken over from that table, and D and trimming were inferred from the DNA. Across this sample there are 150,000 to 200,000 clones, with around 79% seen only once. The ten most abundant clones make up roughly 1.5% of the sample.

Measured from the cysteine to the phenylalanine, the CDR3 is 16 residues long. The DNA shown is the 48-base CDR3, in frame from base 1. The CDR1 and CDR2 encoded by the germline V gene (reference sequence) are LNHDA and SQIVND. V is reduced by 5 bases and J by 2 bases, leaving a spacing of 13 bases between them. The cohort comprised 670 or so healthy bone marrow donors. All cohort members were sampled while nominally healthy, although unrecorded immune exposures were likely present. The donor was CMV seronegative and belonged to the group of 352 seronegative cohort members. A peripheral blood sample was provided by each donor, and peripheral blood mononuclear cells were used for TCR beta sequencing. The Qiagen DNeasy Blood Extraction Kit was used to extract genomic DNA from the blood cell samples. Of note for this clone: Its recognized antigen is unknown. No base quality values were provided; no much bigger clone lies one nucleotide off.

This sequence was found in a woman between 45 and 65 years old in good health and CMV-seronegative. The sequencing sample was made of PBMCs. The chain is assembled from TRBV19 and TRBJ2-6, with TRBD1 tentatively as D gene (5 bases match). The CDR3 sequence is CASSADSGPGANVLTF. In nucleotides, the sequence is TGTGCCAGTAGTGCAGACAGTGGCCCTGGGGCCAACGTCCTGACTTTC. The CDR3, completed at both ends by the reference TRBV19 and TRBJ2-6 genes, gives the full variable domain DGGITQSPKYLFRKEGQNVTLSCEQNLNHDAMYWYRQDPGQGLRLIYYSQIVNDFQKGDIAEGYSVSREKKESFPLTVTSAQKNPTAFYLCASSADSGPGANVLTFGAGSRLTVL.